This T cell receptor (beta chain) was captured in a study of T cell responses to AZD1222 COVID-19 vaccine. Study-level background: Pooled in the analysis were second doses at about 4 or about 12 weeks.

Turning to this clone: Its antigen is not identified.

Assay used: immunoSEQ multiplex PCR; TCRdb lists only in-frame clones, some missing. Of 65,000 to 75,000 clones listed, roughly 80% were seen once; the top ten hold 20% to 25%. Study-wide points: Nearly half of spike-specific TCRs reportedly target variant regions that are unmutated in the B.1.351 and B.1.1.7 variants. Repertoire collection took place solely once the T cell response had peaked. Spike-specific TCR breadth rose after two AZD1222 doses, and depth rose as well.

CDR3 length: 14 residues. V was trimmed by 4 bases and J by 0 bases, leaving 7 bases between them. Germline V gene sequence: CDR1 SQVTM, CDR2 ANQGSEA. This chain links TRBV29-1 with TRBJ1-6, with no clear D. The sequenced sample was peripheral blood, obtained on day 0 of AZD1222 vaccination. The sequence was obtained from an adult in good health. The CDR3 nucleotides read TGCAGCGTTGCGATGAGCTCCTATAATTCACCCCTCCACTTT. It encodes CSVAMSSYNSPLHF.